This is a list of T cell receptor beta chains from one sample in a study of CXCR3-negative and CXCR3-positive naive CD8 T cells. TCRdb reprocessed the 5' RACE reads and keeps a single row for each CDR3 protein, giving no DNA. This sample's table has tens of thousands of distinct CDR3 sequences. The sample taken for sequencing was naive CXCR3+ CD8+ T cells from blood. These receptors all come from a human donor in good health. Some clones in this sample may be carry-over from other donors' samples. The CDR3 runs from the conserved cysteine through the conserved F or W.

length	V	J	CDR3
17	TRBV27	TRBJ1-3	CASSPTLAQGGGNTIYF
13	TRBV10-3	TRBJ2-7	CAISVGDRYEQYF
17	TRBV5-1	TRBJ1-1	CASSPNADRDWNTEAFF
14	TRBV12-3/TRBV12-4	TRBJ2-5	CASSHTGGYETQYF
13	TRBV28	TRBJ2-5	CASSLSAVSSQYF
16	TRBV20-1	TRBJ2-3	CSAGTSGSVGTDTQYF
15	TRBV28	TRBJ1-1	CASSLGRTENTEAFF
13	TRBV27	TRBJ1-1	CASSLTGGYEAFF
14	TRBV9	TRBJ2-7	CASSMGVSSYEQYF
13	TRBV27	TRBJ1-1	CASSLSRGTEAFF
16	TRBV10-3	TRBJ1-2	CAISESKAGSKDGYTF
16	TRBV28	TRBJ2-2	CASSPFGTANTGELFF
15	TRBV4-3	TRBJ1-1	CASSKDAGEPAEAFF
13	TRBV6-6	TRBJ1-1	CASGQGADTEAFF
11	TRBV3-1	TRBJ2-7	CASSQYYEQYF
11	TRBV20-1	TRBJ2-7	CSASQGYEQYF
15	TRBV29-1	TRBJ2-7	CSVEDPLGQSYEQYF
16	TRBV29-1	TRBJ2-2	CSVEDPGRTNTGELFF
15	TRBV5-5	TRBJ2-7	CASSLGQSSSYEQYF
15	TRBV5-1	TRBJ2-7	CASSPAAQESYEQYF
15	TRBV7-9	TRBJ1-3	CASSLQETSGNTIYF
13	TRBV15	TRBJ2-5	CATSPGDAETQYF
12	TRBV7-8	TRBJ2-1	CASSPMSREQFF
14	TRBV12-3/TRBV12-4	TRBJ2-7	CASSPGGLSYEQYF
15	TRBV4-2	TRBJ2-7	CASRDLGGGSREQYF
12	TRBV7-9	TRBJ1-1	CASSPFSTEAFF
15	TRBV7-9	TRBJ2-1	CASSPAGGAYNEQFF
13	TRBV18	TRBJ2-2	CASSRGSSGELFF
16	TRBV19	TRBJ1-1	CASSFKDPPGNTEAFF
16	TRBV14	TRBJ1-1	CASSPPGAGPPTGAFF
15	TRBV4-3	TRBJ1-2	CASSAGQGAIYGYTF
15	TRBV4-2	TRBJ2-3	CASSQPQGAPDTQYF
16	TRBV7-2	TRBJ1-3	CASSVWTGSSGNTIYF
11	TRBV29-1	TRBJ1-2	CSVGGSYGYTF
14	TRBV12-3/TRBV12-4	TRBJ2-1	CASSLQTGPVEQFF
12	TRBV7-6	TRBJ2-1	CAITHVGNEQFF
14	TRBV15	TRBJ2-7	CATSKDRPYDKEYF
13	TRBV28	TRBJ2-2	CASTGVNTGELFF
14	TRBV5-6	TRBJ2-2	CASSPGLPVGELFF
17	TRBV19	TRBJ1-2	CASSSGYRDTDFYGYTF
14	TRBV29-1	TRBJ2-7	CSVEPGGAGYEQCF
13	TRBV12-3/TRBV12-4	TRBJ1-5	CASSYAGGQPQHF
12	TRBV6-5	TRBJ1-4	CASSYTGDKLFF
16	TRBV14	TRBJ2-5	CASSQILSTRQETQYF
15	TRBV11-3	TRBJ2-7	CASSPGWSVPYEQYF
14	TRBV12-3/TRBV12-4	TRBJ2-7	CASSHRDGSYEQYF
16	TRBV29-1	TRBJ2-5	CSVTGPSTVWRETQYF
15	TRBV14	TRBJ1-1	CASSPGQASDTEAFF